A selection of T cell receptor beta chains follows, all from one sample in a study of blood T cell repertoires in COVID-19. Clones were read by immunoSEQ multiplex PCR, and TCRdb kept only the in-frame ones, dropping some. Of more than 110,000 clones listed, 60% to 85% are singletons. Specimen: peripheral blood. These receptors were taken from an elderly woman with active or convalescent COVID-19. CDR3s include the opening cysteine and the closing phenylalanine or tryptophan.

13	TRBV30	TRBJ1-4	CAWGRTGNEKLFF
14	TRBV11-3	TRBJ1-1	CASSRGTGNTEAFF
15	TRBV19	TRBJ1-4	CASSITGGSSEKLFF
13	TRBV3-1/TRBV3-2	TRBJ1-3	CASRGGPGNTIYF
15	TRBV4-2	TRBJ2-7	CASSQERIRRVEQYF
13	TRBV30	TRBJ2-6	CAWTDSGANVLTF
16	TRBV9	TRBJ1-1	CASSVGQGGMNTEAFF
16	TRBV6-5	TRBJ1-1	CASSYGQVKLNTEAFF
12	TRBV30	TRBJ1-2	CASQGRRYGYTF
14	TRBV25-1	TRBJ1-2	CASSDRLSNYGYTF
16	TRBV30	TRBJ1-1	CAWSRWGGGSNTEAFF
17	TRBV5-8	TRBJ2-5	CASSFIHQGASQETQYF
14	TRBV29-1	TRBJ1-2	CSVEDREGANGYTF
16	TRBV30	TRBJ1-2	CAWSPVGQGLNYGYTF
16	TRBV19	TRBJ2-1	CASSGITSGGTNEQFF
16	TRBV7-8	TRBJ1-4	CASRKDRSATNEKLFF
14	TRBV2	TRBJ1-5	CASRRRLQDQPQHF
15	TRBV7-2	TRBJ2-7	CASSLVAGGSYEQYF
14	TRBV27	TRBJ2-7	CASSLGTGAYEQYF
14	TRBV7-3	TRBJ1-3	CASSEGGLDNTIYF
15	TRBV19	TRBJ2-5	CASSEQGGRQETQYF
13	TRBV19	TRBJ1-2	CASSIGQVYGYTF
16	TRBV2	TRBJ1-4	CASSEALGQGREKLFF
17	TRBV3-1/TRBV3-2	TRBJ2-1	CASSRKILAGVYNEQFF
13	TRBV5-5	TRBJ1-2	CASSLSGDYGYTF
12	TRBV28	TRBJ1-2	CASTDKAYGYTF
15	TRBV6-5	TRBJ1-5	CASSPDRYSNQPQHF
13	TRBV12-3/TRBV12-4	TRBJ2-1	CASSLGYYNEQFF
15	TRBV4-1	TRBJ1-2	CASSLTERVLGGYTF
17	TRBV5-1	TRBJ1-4	CASSLGTGPATNEKLFF
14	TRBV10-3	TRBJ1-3	CAIKETGRIWTIYF
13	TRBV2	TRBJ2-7	CASSEVRGYEQYF
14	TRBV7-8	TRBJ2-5	CASSSLGLAETQYF
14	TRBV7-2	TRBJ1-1	CASSLDSMNTEAFF
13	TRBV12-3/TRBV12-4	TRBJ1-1	CASSGYTELEAFF